This TCR beta chain was documented in a study of blood T cells in healthy people across ages. About the research overall: There was about one barcoded beta molecule captured by template switching per two T cells.

The J segment lost 1 base and the V segment lost 4 bases, leaving 4 bases of the junction unmatched. The CDR3 sequence is 14 residues long. The germline V gene has CDR1 SEHNR and CDR2 FQNEAQ (reference sequence). This clonotype has just a few counts. Collection of 7.5 to 10 milliliters of peripheral blood was performed for each donor. A J-beta primer mix and a sample-barcoded 5' primer were used in a second PCR of roughly 7 to 12 cycles. Each sample yielded at least 2.5 million CDR3-containing paired-end reads. TCRdb independently ran MiXCR on the 5' RACE reads; one entry per CDR3 protein. The table includes 1 million or so distinct CDR3 sequences, around 25% detected once. The data were also submitted as part of a second study, on T cells of mothers and their children.

The receptor comes from a girl aged 2-10 years in good health. The chain combines TRBV7-9 with TRBJ2-7; 7 nucleotides align to TRBD2. The sample taken for sequencing was blood. CDR3 region: CASSSRDYSYEQYF. The CDR3 nucleotides are TGTGCCAGCAGCTCCCGGGACTATTCCTACGAGCAGTACTTC.